A single sample is the source of the 16 T cell receptor beta chains below, sequenced in a study of cytomegalovirus exposure and HLA in healthy donors. PCR involved 60 Vbeta and 13 Jbeta primers. Some clones are missing from TCRdb's copy, which holds only in-frame ones; the method was immunoSEQ multiplex PCR. Of approximately 150,000 clones listed, approximately 79% are singletons. The sequenced sample consisted of PBMCs. The source of these receptors is a woman in her 30s in good health and CMV-seronegative.

The count of this clone is one. The chain links TRBV30 to TRBJ2-5, with 8 bases fitting TRBD2. The germline V gene has CDR1 GTSNPN and CDR2 SVGIG (reference sequence). CDR3 length: 16 residues. Losses at the gene ends were 3 bases for V and 3 bases for J; bases not matched to a gene: 12. CDR3 loop: CAWSRPPGAGEETQYF. CDR3 coding DNA: TGTGCCTGGAGCCGCCCCCCGGGAGCGGGGGAAGAGACCCAGTACTTC.

V and J are TRBV12-5 and TRBJ2-2; possibly TRBD2 for D (6 bases). V lost 7 bases and J 4 bases, leaving 19 bases between the germline ends. CDR1 and CDR2 from the germline V gene are LGHNT and FRNRAP. The CDR3 totals 16 residues. The chain's CDR3 is CASARKGLAATGELFF. CDR3 nucleotide sequence: TGTGCTAGTGCCCGTAAGGGACTGGCTGCCACCGGGGAGCTGTTTTTT. The full variable domain, in which reference TRBV12-5 and TRBJ2-2 provide the parts outside the CDR3, is DARVTQTPRHKVTEMGQEVTMRCQPILGHNTVFWYRQTMMQGLELLAYFRNRAPLDDSGMPKDRFSAEMPDATLATLKIQPSEPRDSAVYFCASARKGLAATGELFFGEGSRLTVL.

The CDR3 sequence: CAISESTQAGRNEQYF. CDR3 DNA sequence: TGTGCCATCAGTGAGTCGACTCAGGCAGGGCGGAACGAGCAGTACTTC. V usage is TRBV10-3 and J usage is TRBJ2-7; perhaps TRBD1 as D (5 bases). The length of the CDR3 is 16 residues. CDR1 is ENHRY and CDR2 is SYGVKD in the germline V gene. Trimming shortened V by 0 bases and J by 5 bases, and 17 bases separated the two germline ends.

The genes are TRBV5-6 and TRBJ1-6; TRBD1 matches at 12 bases. V lost 4 bases and J lost 6; bases outside the gene matches: 11. Germline lookup yields CDR1 SGHDT and CDR2 YYEEEE. This CDR3 comprises 18 residues. The CDR3 sequence is CASSDFDGTGGGNSPLHF. The DNA for the CDR3 is TGTGCCAGCAGCGACTTCGATGGGACAGGGGGCGGTAATTCACCCCTCCACTTT.

This rearrangement joins TRBV27 to TRBJ2-5; 9 bases match TRBD1. The CDR3 consists of 13 residues. Germline CDR1 MNHEY, CDR2 SMNVEV (reference sequence). With V trimmed by 5 bases and J by 5 bases, 3 bases remained unmatched. Written as DNA, the CDR3 is TGTGCCAGCAGTCGGGACAGGGCCGAGACCCAGTACTTC. Residues: CASSRDRAETQYF.

The J gene is TRBJ1-2, the V gene TRBV11-2; 10 nucleotides line up with TRBD1. V lost 0 bases, J lost 6 bases, and 4 bases stayed unmatched. Germline assignment: CDR1 SGHAT and CDR2 FQNNGV. This CDR3 contains 15 residues. The CDR3 region is CASSLDPGTGDGYTF. The CDR3 nucleotides are TGTGCCAGCAGCTTAGATCCAGGGACAGGGGATGGCTACACCTTC.

This clone was seen only a few times. V gene TRBV2 combines with J gene TRBJ1-5, with a possible D match to TRBD1 (5 bases). The V and J ends lost 6 bases and 4 bases respectively, with 13 bases between them. CDR3 length: 14 amino acids. Germline V gene data show CDR1 as SNHLY and CDR2 as FYNNEI. The CDR3 sequence: CASRGGAGNQPQHF. Written as DNA, the CDR3 is TGTGCCAGCAGGGGGGGAGCTGGGAATCAGCCCCAGCATTTT.

The chain carries TRBV6-5 and TRBJ1-1, with D unresolved. V was clipped by 3 bases and J by 5 bases, with 13 bases between them. CDR1 is MNHEY and CDR2 is SVGAGI in the germline V gene. The CDR3 is 14 amino acids. The CDR3 nucleotides are TGTGCCAGCAGTTATGCGGGCGGGAAAACTGAAGCTTTCTTT. Residues: CASSYAGGKTEAFF.

This clone occurred a few times. V gene TRBV5-8 combines with J gene TRBJ1-1; D is undetermined. The CDR3 covers 14 residues. Germline V lookup: CDR1 SGHTS, CDR2 YDEGEE. Trimming cost V 4 bases and J 1 base, with 11 bases left between them. The CDR3 bases are TGTGCCAGCAGCGGGCAGGCGCCGAACACTGAAGCTTTCTTT. Its translation is CASSGQAPNTEAFF.

V usage is TRBV30 and J usage is TRBJ1-6; 9 bases are a match to TRBD1. Germline assignment: CDR1 GTSNPN and CDR2 SVGIG (reference sequence). This CDR3 contains 14 residues. V was pared by 5 bases and J by 7 bases, with 6 bases of the junction left unmatched. CDR3 bases: TGTGCCTGGCTGATGGGACAGGGAAATTCACCCCTCCACTTT. This codes for CAWLMGQGNSPLHF.

The chain employs TRBV12-5 and TRBJ1-1; D is ambiguous. The CDR3 has 13 amino acids. V was shortened by 7 bases and J by 0 bases, with 9 bases between the two germline ends. Germline CDR1 and CDR2: LGHNT and FRNRAP. Written as DNA, the CDR3 is TGTGCTAGTGCCCCTAGTATGAACACTGAAGCTTTCTTT. Protein product: CASAPSMNTEAFF.

V gene TRBV27 combines with J gene TRBJ1-6, with D possibly TRBD1 on 5 matching bases. Germline CDR1 is MNHEY and CDR2 is SMNVEV (reference sequence). The V end lost 4 bases, the J end lost 6 bases, and 10 bases lay between the germline ends. There are 14 residues in the CDR3. DNA for the CDR3: TGTGCCAGCAGTTCAGGGTTTGGTAATTCACCCCTCCACTTT. Protein sequence: CASSSGFGNSPLHF.

The chain uses TRBV5-1 and TRBJ1-2; D is unresolved. Deletions cut 0 bases from V and 0 bases from J, with 12 bases between. The CDR3 sequence is 16 residues long. CDR1 and CDR2 (germline): SGHRS, YFSETQ. DNA for the CDR3: TGCGCCAGCAGCTTGGAGGCAGGCCTAACTAACTATGGCTACACCTTC. Encoded protein: CASSLEAGLTNYGYTF.

The chain joins TRBV7-8 to TRBJ1-4, with D unclear. Trimming removed 7 bases at V and 8 bases at J, with 20 bases between. CDR3 length equals 15 residues. The V gene's germline CDR1 is SGHVS and CDR2 FQNEAQ. CDR3 nucleotides: TGTGCCAGCACCCGCACCGGAGGGAGTAGAGAAAAACTGTTTTTT. Protein: CASTRTGGSREKLFF.

This clone was observed a single time. The chain links TRBV11-2 to TRBJ1-1; a weak D match, TRBD1 (5 bases). Germline values: CDR1 SGHAT, CDR2 FQNNGV. Between the trimmed V and J ends, which lost 5 bases and 8 bases, there was a span of 12 bases. The CDR3 has 12 residues. The CDR3 DNA sequence: TGTGCCAGCAGCCCTGGAGGGGCGGAAGCTTTCTTT. It encodes CASSPGGAEAFF.

This clone has more than one count but fewer than ten. In the same sample, other DNA sequences code for this CDR3. V and J are TRBV15 and TRBJ2-3; the match to TRBD2 covers 7 bases. Germline CDR1 and CDR2: LNHNV and YYDKDF (reference sequence). The CDR3 has 13 residues. Trimming at V came to 9 bases and at J to 1 base, leaving 4 bases not matched to a gene. CDR3 amino acids: CATGRGGTDTQYF. For the CDR3, the DNA is TGTGCCACGGGTCGGGGGGGCACAGATACGCAGTATTTT.